This T cell receptor (beta chain) was identified in a study of regulatory T cells in long-lasting Graves disease. For the study at large: Newly diagnosed Graves' patients had taken antithyroid drugs under 3 months.

Time point of the sample: newly diagnosed GD, antithyroid drugs for less than 3 months. Following extraction of RNA from PBMCs, that RNA was used to make the TCR library. According to the study, TCR beta libraries were built with iRepertoire HTBI primers and CDR3-region Arm-PCR. MiXCR, applied by TCRdb to the multiplex PCR reads, yields one record per CDR3 protein. The table has hundreds of thousands of distinct CDR3 sequences, more than 15% seen once; the top ten hold approximately 12%. This sample also belongs to another study, concerning T cells in Graves' hyperthyroidism and ophthalmopathy. As that report states: Through a model of 13 V-J features, ophthalmopathy was separated from stable hyperthyroidism. The model identified upcoming ophthalmopathy a median approximately six months ahead of onset.

Sequenced here: peripheral blood mononuclear cells (PBMCs), sampled at new diagnosis, from a patient treated with antithyroid drugs. This clonotype originated in a man aged 18 to 29 with Graves disease.

The DNA of the CDR3 is TGTGCCAGCAGCTCGACAGGGGGCGCATCCTATGGCTACACCTTC. Translating it yields CASSSTGGASYGYTF. The chain joins TRBV7-3 to TRBJ1-2, with TRBD1 matching 10 bases. Germline V gene data show CDR1 as SGHTA and CDR2 as FQGTGA. The CDR3 has 15 amino acids. The trim removed 4 bases at V and 4 bases at J, leaving 6 bases unmatched.